This note documents a single T cell receptor beta chain sequence. Clones were sequenced by immunoSEQ multiplex PCR, and TCRdb holds only the in-frame ones, with some missing. The sample carries roughly 100,000 clones, 80% to 90% recorded once. V dropped 3 bases and J dropped 1 base, with 13 bases sitting between them. This CDR3 spans 16 amino acids. Germline V gene sequence: CDR1 SEHNR, CDR2 FQNEAQ (reference sequence). The source of the sample is a study of control samples from healthy donors and cancer patients. The sequence was collected from a man in his thirties or forties in good health. Sequenced: blood. This chain connects TRBV7-9 to TRBJ1-5; D not certain. The CDR3 DNA follows: TGTGCCAGCAGCTTGTTTACACGGGGAAGCAATCAGCCCCAGCATTTT. Amino acids: CASSLFTRGSNQPQHF.